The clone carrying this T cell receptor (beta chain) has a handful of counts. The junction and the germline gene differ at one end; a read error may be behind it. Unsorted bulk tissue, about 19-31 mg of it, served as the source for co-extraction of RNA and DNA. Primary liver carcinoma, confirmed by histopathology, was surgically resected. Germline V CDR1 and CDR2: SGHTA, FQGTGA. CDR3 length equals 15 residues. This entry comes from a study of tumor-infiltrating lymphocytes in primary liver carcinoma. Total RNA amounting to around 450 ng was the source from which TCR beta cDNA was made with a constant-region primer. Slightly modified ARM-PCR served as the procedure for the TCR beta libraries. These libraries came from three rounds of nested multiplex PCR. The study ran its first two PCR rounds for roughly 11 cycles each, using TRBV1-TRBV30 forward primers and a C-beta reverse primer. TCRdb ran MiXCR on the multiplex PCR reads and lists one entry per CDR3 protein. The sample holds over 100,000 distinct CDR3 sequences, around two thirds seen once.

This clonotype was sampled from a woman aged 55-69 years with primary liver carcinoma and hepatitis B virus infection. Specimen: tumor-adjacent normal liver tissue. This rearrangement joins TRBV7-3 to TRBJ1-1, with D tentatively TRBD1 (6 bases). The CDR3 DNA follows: TGTGCCAGCAGCTTTGGTCGTATCGGGGACACTGAAGTTTTCTTT. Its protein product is CASSFGRIGDTEVFF.